The 23 T cell receptor beta chains below come from one sample, sequenced in a study of blood T cell repertoires in COVID-19. Assay: immunoSEQ multiplex PCR; the TCRdb copy retains only in-frame clones and omits some. In the table there are approximately 150,000 clones, around 81% of which are singletons. Sequencing input: peripheral blood. These receptors all stem from a man between 70 and 80 years old with active or convalescent COVID-19.

The chain uses TRBV7-2 and TRBJ1-2; 10 bases match TRBD1. V was pared by 6 bases and J by 7 bases, with 14 bases of the junction left unmatched. The length of the CDR3 is 16 residues. CDR1 SGHTA and CDR2 FQGNSA come from the germline V gene. CDR3 coding DNA: TGTGCCAGCAGACCGCCCGGGACAGGGGCCCGGAGTGGCTACACCTTC. Translating gives CASRPPGTGARSGYTF.

The chain carries TRBV7-2 and TRBJ2-2; 7 positions agree with TRBD1. The CDR3 consists of 14 residues. The V and J ends lost 5 bases and 7 bases, in that order; junction bases with no gene match: 7. Germline V gene sequence: CDR1 SGHTA, CDR2 FQGNSA. The DNA for the CDR3 is TGTGCCAGCAGCCCAGACAGGGCTGTCGGGGAGCTGTTTTTT. Translating gives CASSPDRAVGELFF.

DNA of the CDR3: TGTGCCAGTAGTATCAGACAGGGGGCCTATAATTCACCCCTCCACTTT. Translated, it gives CASSIRQGAYNSPLHF. V gene TRBV19 combines with J gene TRBJ1-6; TRBD1 matches 9 bases. The CDR3 is 16 amino acids. Trimming removed 3 bases from V and 2 bases from J; junction bases left unmatched: 2. The germline CDR1 and CDR2 sequences are LNHDA and SQIVND (reference sequence).

This rearrangement joins TRBV11-2 to TRBJ1-1, with 7 bases identical to TRBD1. The length of the CDR3 is 11 residues. In germline, CDR1 is SGHAT, CDR2 FQNNGV. V was clipped by 7 bases and J by 8 bases; unmatched bases: 4. The chain's CDR3 is CASTLRGEAFF. CDR3 DNA: TGTGCCAGCACCCTCAGGGGGGAAGCTTTCTTT. Full variable domain (remainder filled in from reference TRBV11-2 and TRBJ1-1): EAGVAQSPRYKIIEKRQSVAFWCNPISGHATLYWYQQILGQGPKLLIQFQNNGVVDDSQLPKDRFSAERLKGVDSTLKIQPAKLEDSAVYLCASTLRGEAFFGQGTRLTVV.

The genes are TRBV27 and TRBJ2-1, with 10 bases fitting TRBD2. The trim removed 4 bases at V and 8 bases at J, leaving 11 bases unmatched. CDR1 MNHEY and CDR2 SMNVEV come from the germline V gene (reference sequence). The CDR3 covers 16 residues. DNA for the CDR3: TGTGCCAGCAGTTCCCAACTAGCGGGAAAGTTCTATGAGCAGTTCTTC. This gives the protein CASSSQLAGKFYEQFF.

This clone came up once. V is TRBV6-5 and J is TRBJ1-6; tentative D call: TRBD1 (5 bases). The ends were cut back, 4 bases at V and 5 bases at J, with 12 bases in the middle. CDR1 is MNHEY and CDR2 is SVGAGI in the germline V gene. The CDR3 extends over 15 amino acids. The CDR3 coding sequence is TGTGCCAGCAGTTTGGGGCCCTTGCATAATTCACCCCTCCACTTT. The encoded protein is CASSLGPLHNSPLHF.

The chain joins TRBV18 to TRBJ1-1, with D possibly matching TRBD1 (5 bases). Per the germline V gene, CDR1 is KGHSH and CDR2 is LQKENI. The CDR3 totals 14 residues. Deletions cut 2 bases from V and 3 bases from J, with 10 bases between. CDR3 in amino acids: CASSPAGQDTEAFF. The DNA of the CDR3 is TGTGCCAGCTCACCAGCGGGGCAAGACACTGAAGCTTTCTTT.

The genes are TRBV9 and TRBJ1-2, with a weak D call TRBD1 (6 bases). The CDR3 consists of 13 residues. V dropped 0 bases and J dropped 7 bases, with 10 bases sitting between them. The V gene's germline CDR1 is SGDLS and CDR2 YYNGEE. The CDR3 loop reads CASSVAAGAGYTF. The CDR3 nucleotides are TGTGCCAGCAGCGTAGCTGCAGGGGCTGGCTACACCTTC.

The genes are TRBV7-2 and TRBJ1-6, with D hard to call. The length of the CDR3 is 15 residues. V lost 1 base to trimming and J lost 7 bases, with 11 bases between them. Germline values: CDR1 SGHTA, CDR2 FQGNSA. The CDR3 DNA sequence: TGTGCCAGCAGCTTAGACGGAGTACGAAATTCACCCCTCCACTTT. Its translation is CASSLDGVRNSPLHF.

This sequence joins TRBV18 and TRBJ1-2; 8 bases map to TRBD1. With 3 bases clipped from V and 7 bases from J, the junction kept 7 bases outside the gene matches. The length of the CDR3 is 14 residues. CDR1 and CDR2 (germline): KGHSH, LQKENI. The CDR3: CASSPNQGAGGYTF. In DNA, the CDR3 is TGTGCCAGCTCACCGAACCAGGGGGCGGGTGGCTACACCTTC.

The table lists this clone with a few counts. This chain joins TRBV7-2 and TRBJ1-2; 10 positions match TRBD1. CDR1 and CDR2 from the germline V gene are SGHTA and FQGNSA. The CDR3 consists of 16 residues. V was pared by 4 bases and J by 6 bases, with 11 bases of the junction left unmatched. The DNA of the CDR3 is TGTGCCAGCAGCTCCTCCGACAGGGGGCGCTTAGATGGCTACACCTTC. Translation: CASSSSDRGRLDGYTF.

The V call is TRBV7-8, the J call TRBJ2-7, with D unresolved. V gave up 5 bases and J gave up 7 bases, with 24 bases separating them. Germline CDR1 SGHVS, CDR2 FQNEAQ. CDR3 length: 16 amino acids. Here the CDR3 reads CASSTPSRVRSREQYF. The CDR3 coding sequence is TGTGCCAGCAGCACCCCTTCCCGGGTTAGGTCTCGGGAGCAGTACTTC.

The chain couples TRBV2 to TRBJ2-5; tentative D call: TRBD1 (5 bases). The CDR3 has 14 residues. CDR1 SNHLY and CDR2 FYNNEI come from the germline V gene. The V end was cut by 4 bases, the J end by 5 bases, with 14 bases between. The CDR3 coding sequence is TGTGCCAGCAGTGGACAGTTGGAGTGGGAGACCCAGTACTTC. Translation gives CASSGQLEWETQYF.

The chain combines TRBV27 with TRBJ2-4, with a weak D call TRBD2 (5 bases). The CDR3 totals 13 residues. Deletions cut 4 bases from V and 6 bases from J, with 10 bases between. The germline V gene encodes CDR1 MNHEY and CDR2 SMNVEV (reference sequence). CDR3 sequence reads: CASSSVGGNIQYF. In DNA, the CDR3 is TGTGCCAGCAGTTCCGTTGGAGGAAACATTCAGTACTTC.

This clone was detected a few times. This chain links TRBV19 with TRBJ2-4, with TRBD2 matching over 14 bases. V dropped 5 bases and J dropped 4; count of bases not matched to a gene: 4. The germline gives CDR1 LNHDA, CDR2 SQIVND (reference sequence). The CDR3 has 16 amino acids. In nucleotides, the CDR3 is TGTGCCAGTAGTCCCGGGACTAGCGGGGGTAAAAACATTCAGTACTTC. Encoded protein: CASSPGTSGGKNIQYF. The whole variable domain, filled in from reference TRBV19 and TRBJ2-4, reads DGGITQSPKYLFRKEGQNVTLSCEQNLNHDAMYWYRQDPGQGLRLIYYSQIVNDFQKGDIAEGYSVSREKKESFPLTVTSAQKNPTAFYLCASSPGTSGGKNIQYFGAGTRLSVL.

This clone was counted between two and nine times. The chain recombines TRBV5-1 with TRBJ2-7; D is unresolved. Germline assignment: CDR1 SGHRS and CDR2 YFSETQ. Trimming took 0 bases from V and 0 from J, leaving 10 bases between them. The CDR3 has 15 residues. The CDR3 region has the DNA TGCGCCAGCAGCTTGGACACTACCTTCTCCTACGAGCAGTACTTC. Translated, it gives CASSLDTTFSYEQYF. The entire variable domain, with the rest obtained from reference TRBV5-1 and TRBJ2-7, is as follows: KAGVTQTPRYLIKTRGQQVTLSCSPISGHRSVSWYQQTPGQGLQFLFEYFSETQRNKGNFPGRFSGRQFSNSRSEMNVSTLELGDSALYLCASSLDTTFSYEQYFGPGTRLTVT.

The genes are TRBV19 and TRBJ1-1; D is ambiguous. In germline, CDR1 is LNHDA, CDR2 SQIVND (reference sequence). Trimming shortened V by 3 bases and J by 8 bases, and 16 bases separated the two germline ends. This CDR3 spans 14 amino acids. The CDR3 sequence: CASSIQKGAREAFF. The CDR3 DNA is TGTGCCAGTAGTATCCAAAAGGGAGCCAGAGAAGCTTTCTTT.

This chain links TRBV18 with TRBJ2-5, with 7 bases lining up with TRBD1. Germline V gene data show CDR1 as KGHSH and CDR2 as LQKENI. The CDR3 length is 15 residues. V lost 3 bases and J lost 5; bases outside the gene matches: 9. CDR3 in amino acids: CASSPSPGGGETQYF. CDR3 in DNA: TGTGCCAGCTCACCGTCGCCAGGGGGTGGCGAGACCCAGTACTTC. The variable domain in full, completed from reference TRBV18 and TRBJ2-5, reads NAGVMQNPRHLVRRRGQEARLRCSPMKGHSHVYWYRQLPEEGLKFMVYLQKENIIDESGMPKERFSAEFPKEGPSILRIQQVVRGDSAAYFCASSPSPGGGETQYFGPGTRLLVL.

The count of this clone is one. The CDR3 region has the DNA TGTGCCAGCAGTTTTACCGACAGGGGGCGCAGGTACGAGCAGTACTTC. It specifies CASSFTDRGRRYEQYF. The chain carries TRBV6-5 and TRBJ2-7; 10 bases fit TRBD1. The CDR3 covers 16 residues. Germline V CDR1 and CDR2: MNHEY, SVGAGI. The V gene end was trimmed by 4 bases and the J gene end by 4 bases; junction bases not matched to a gene: 10.

The chain carries TRBV7-9 and TRBJ1-2; D remains ambiguous. V was shortened by 1 base and J by 8 bases, with 14 bases between the two germline ends. The CDR3 length is 14 residues. Germline V CDR1 and CDR2: SEHNR, FQNEAQ (reference sequence). The CDR3 reads CASSLDWAQIGYTF. The CDR3 nucleotides are TGTGCCAGCAGCTTAGATTGGGCACAAATAGGCTACACCTTC. The variable domain in full, completed from reference TRBV7-9 and TRBJ1-2, reads DTGVSQNPRHKITKRGQNVTFRCDPISEHNRLYWYRQTLGQGPEFLTYFQNEAQLEKSRLLSDRFSAERPKGSFSTLEIQRTEQGDSAMYLCASSLDWAQIGYTFGSGTRLTVV.

This clone was found once. The rearrangement joins TRBV5-1 to TRBJ2-3, with D perhaps matching TRBD2 (5 bases). This CDR3 region has 14 residues. Germline loops: CDR1 SGHRS, CDR2 YFSETQ. The V and J ends lost 0 bases and 6 bases respectively, with 11 bases between them. The CDR3, as DNA: TGCGCCAGCAGCTTGGGGACTCAGAGGGATACGCAGTATTTT. Amino acid sequence: CASSLGTQRDTQYF.

The chain has TRBV5-1 and TRBJ2-1; no clear D gene. Germline loops: CDR1 SGHRS, CDR2 YFSETQ. CDR3 length equals 15 residues. V dropped 1 base and J dropped 7 bases, with 15 bases sitting between them. The CDR3 here is CASSLMASGRNEQFF. In DNA form, the CDR3 reads TGCGCCAGCAGCTTGATGGCGTCGGGTAGAAATGAGCAGTTCTTC. Supplemented by reference TRBV5-1 and TRBJ2-1, the full variable domain reads KAGVTQTPRYLIKTRGQQVTLSCSPISGHRSVSWYQQTPGQGLQFLFEYFSETQRNKGNFPGRFSGRQFSNSRSEMNVSTLELGDSALYLCASSLMASGRNEQFFGPGTRLTVL.

V and J are TRBV10-3 and TRBJ2-6; D is ambiguous. The germline CDR1 and CDR2 sequences are ENHRY and SYGVKD. Deletions cut 0 bases from V and 0 bases from J, with 9 bases between. This CDR3 has 17 residues. Written as DNA, the CDR3 is TGTGCCATCAGTGAGTCGTGGGCCAACTCTGGGGCCAACGTCCTGACTTTC. This gives the protein CAISESWANSGANVLTF.